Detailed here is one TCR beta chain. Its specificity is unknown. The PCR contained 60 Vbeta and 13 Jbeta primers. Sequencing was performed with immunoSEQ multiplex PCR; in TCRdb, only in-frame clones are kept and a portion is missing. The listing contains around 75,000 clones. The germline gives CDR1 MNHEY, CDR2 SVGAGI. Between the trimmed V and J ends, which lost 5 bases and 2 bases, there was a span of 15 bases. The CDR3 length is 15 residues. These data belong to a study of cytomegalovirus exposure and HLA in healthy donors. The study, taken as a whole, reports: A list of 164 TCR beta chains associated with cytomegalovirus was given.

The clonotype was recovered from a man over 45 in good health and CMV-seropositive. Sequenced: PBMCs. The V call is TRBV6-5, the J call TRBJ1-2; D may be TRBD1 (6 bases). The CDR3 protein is CASSPGQWMNYGYTF. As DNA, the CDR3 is TGTGCCAGCAGTCCGGGACAATGGATGAACTATGGCTACACCTTC.